This T cell receptor (beta chain) stems from a study of vaccination effects on CD4 cells after COVID-19. CDR3 length: 12 residues. Germline-derived CDR1 and CDR2 are ENHRY and SYGVKD. V lost 10 bases, J lost 5 bases, and 15 bases lay in between. Repertoires were generated with immunoSEQ multiplex PCR, while TCRdb's copy carries only in-frame clones and drops some. The table includes 40,000 to 50,000 clones, approximately 72% detected once. On this clone itself: Its antigen remains unknown.

ViraFEST used viral peptide pools to expand antigen-specific CD4+ T cells before sequencing. CD4+ T cell isolation took place after 10 days of culture. The individual was infected with SARS-CoV-2 between March and December 2020, as confirmed by PCR. Study findings and constraints: Mainly new clones induced by vaccination were found among post-vaccine spike-reactive clones in convalescents.

The chain recombines TRBV10-3 with TRBJ2-7; TRBD1 might be the D (6 bases). The source is a human donor who had a prior SARS-CoV-2 infection. The sample was CD4+ T cells from PBMCs cultured with a peptide pool, taken before COVID-19 vaccination. The CDR3 coding sequence is TGTGCCACCCAACAGGCAGGGGACGAGCAGTACTTC. Amino acid sequence: CATQQAGDEQYF.